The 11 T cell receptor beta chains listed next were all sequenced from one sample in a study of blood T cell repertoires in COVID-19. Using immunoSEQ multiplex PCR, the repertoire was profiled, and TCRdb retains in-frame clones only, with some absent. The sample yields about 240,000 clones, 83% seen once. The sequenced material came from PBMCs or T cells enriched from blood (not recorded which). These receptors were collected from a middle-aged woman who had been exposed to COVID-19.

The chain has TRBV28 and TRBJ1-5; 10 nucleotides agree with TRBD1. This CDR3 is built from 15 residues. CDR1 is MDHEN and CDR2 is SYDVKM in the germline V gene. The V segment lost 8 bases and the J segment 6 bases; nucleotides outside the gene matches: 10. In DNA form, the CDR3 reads TGTGCCAGCCTTTACCGGGACAGGGGCACTCAGCCCCAGCATTTT. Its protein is CASLYRDRGTQPQHF.

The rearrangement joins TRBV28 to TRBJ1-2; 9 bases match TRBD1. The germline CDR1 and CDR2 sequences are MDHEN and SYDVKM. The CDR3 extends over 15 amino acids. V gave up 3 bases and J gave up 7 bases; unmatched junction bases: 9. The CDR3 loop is CASSFTPTGGGGYTF. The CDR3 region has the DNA TGTGCCAGCAGTTTCACTCCGACAGGGGGGGGTGGCTACACCTTC.

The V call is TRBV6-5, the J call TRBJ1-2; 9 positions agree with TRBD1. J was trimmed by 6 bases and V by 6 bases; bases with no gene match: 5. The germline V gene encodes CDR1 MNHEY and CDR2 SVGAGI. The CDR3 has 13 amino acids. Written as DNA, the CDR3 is TGTGCCAGCAGAACGGGACAGGGAGATGGCTACACCTTC. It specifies CASRTGQGDGYTF.

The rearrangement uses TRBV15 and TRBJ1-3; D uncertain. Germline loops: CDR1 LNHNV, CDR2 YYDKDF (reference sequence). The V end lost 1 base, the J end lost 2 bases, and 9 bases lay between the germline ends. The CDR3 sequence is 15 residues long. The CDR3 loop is CATSRVWTPGNTIYF. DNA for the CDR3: TGTGCCACCAGCAGAGTGTGGACTCCTGGAAACACCATATATTTT.

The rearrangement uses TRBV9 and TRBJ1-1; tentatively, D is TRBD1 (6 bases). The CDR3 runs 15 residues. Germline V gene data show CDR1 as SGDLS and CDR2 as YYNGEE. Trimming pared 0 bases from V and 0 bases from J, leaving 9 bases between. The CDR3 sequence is CASSVVGHLNTEAFF. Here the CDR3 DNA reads TGTGCCAGCAGCGTAGTGGGACACCTGAACACTGAAGCTTTCTTT.

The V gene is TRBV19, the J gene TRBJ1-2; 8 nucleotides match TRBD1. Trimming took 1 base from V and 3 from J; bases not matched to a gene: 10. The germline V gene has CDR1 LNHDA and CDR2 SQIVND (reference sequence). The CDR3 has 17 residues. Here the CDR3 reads CASSIATWDRRDYGYTF. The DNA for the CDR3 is TGTGCCAGTAGTATAGCAACATGGGACAGGAGGGACTATGGCTACACCTTC.

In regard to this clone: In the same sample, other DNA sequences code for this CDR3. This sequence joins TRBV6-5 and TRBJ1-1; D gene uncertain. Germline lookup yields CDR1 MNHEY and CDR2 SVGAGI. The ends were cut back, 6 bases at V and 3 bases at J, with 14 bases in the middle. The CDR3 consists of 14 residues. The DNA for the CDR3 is TGTGCCAGCAGCCGGCTCGGAGGTGACACTGAAGCTTTCTTT. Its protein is CASSRLGGDTEAFF.

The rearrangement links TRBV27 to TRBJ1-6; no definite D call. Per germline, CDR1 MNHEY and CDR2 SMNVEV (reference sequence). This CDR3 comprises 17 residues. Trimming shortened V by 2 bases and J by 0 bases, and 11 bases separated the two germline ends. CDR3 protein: CASSLLRQSSYNSPLHF. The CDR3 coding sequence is TGTGCCAGCAGTTTACTGCGGCAGAGCTCCTATAATTCACCCCTCCACTTT.

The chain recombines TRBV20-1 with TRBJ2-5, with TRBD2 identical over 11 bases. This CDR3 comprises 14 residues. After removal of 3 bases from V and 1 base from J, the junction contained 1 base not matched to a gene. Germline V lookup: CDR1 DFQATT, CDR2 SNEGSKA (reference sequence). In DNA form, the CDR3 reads TGCAGTGCTAGTAGCGGGGGGGCCCAAGAGACCCAGTACTTC. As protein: CSASSGGAQETQYF.

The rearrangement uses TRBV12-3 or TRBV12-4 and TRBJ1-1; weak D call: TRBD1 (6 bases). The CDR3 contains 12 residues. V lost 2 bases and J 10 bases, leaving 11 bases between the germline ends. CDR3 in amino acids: CASSLQGKTAFF. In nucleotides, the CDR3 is TGTGCCAGCAGTTTACAGGGGAAGACAGCTTTCTTT.

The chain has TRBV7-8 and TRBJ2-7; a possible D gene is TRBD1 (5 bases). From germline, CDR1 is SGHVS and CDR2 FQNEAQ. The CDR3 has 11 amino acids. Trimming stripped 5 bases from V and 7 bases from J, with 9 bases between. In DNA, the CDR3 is TGTGCCAGCAGCCGACCAGGGGAGCAGTACTTC. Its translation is CASSRPGEQYF. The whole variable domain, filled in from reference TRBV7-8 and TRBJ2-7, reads GAGVSQSPRYKVAKRGQDVALRCDPISGHVSLFWYQQALGQGPEFLTYFQNEAQLDKSGLPSDRFFAERPEGSVSTLKIQRTQQEDSAVYLCASSRPGEQYFGPGTRLTVT.